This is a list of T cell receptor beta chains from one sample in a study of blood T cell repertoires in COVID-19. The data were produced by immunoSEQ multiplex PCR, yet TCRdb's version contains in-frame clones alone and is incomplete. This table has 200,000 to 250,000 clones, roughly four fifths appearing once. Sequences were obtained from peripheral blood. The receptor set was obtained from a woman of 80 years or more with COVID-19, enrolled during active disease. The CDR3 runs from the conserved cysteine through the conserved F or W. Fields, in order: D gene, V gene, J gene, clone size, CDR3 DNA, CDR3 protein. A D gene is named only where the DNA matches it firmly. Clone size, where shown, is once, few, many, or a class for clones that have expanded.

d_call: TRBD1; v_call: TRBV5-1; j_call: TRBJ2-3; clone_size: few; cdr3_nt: TGCGCCAGCGGGGGACAGGGGGCGAATACGCAGTATTTT; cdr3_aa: CASGGQGANTQYF
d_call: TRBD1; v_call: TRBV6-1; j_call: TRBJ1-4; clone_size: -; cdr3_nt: TGTGCCAGCAGTGTTCGGACAGGGGGCCTAGCTAATGAAAAACTGTTTTTT; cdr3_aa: CASSVRTGGLANEKLFF
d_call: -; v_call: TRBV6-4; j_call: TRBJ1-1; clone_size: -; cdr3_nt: TGTGCCAGCAGAGCCGACAGATCTAACACTGAAGCTTTCTTT; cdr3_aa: CASRADRSNTEAFF
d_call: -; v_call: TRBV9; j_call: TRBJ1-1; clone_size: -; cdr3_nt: TGTGCCAGCAGTGCGGGACTCAACACTGAAGCTTTCTTT; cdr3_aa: CASSAGLNTEAFF
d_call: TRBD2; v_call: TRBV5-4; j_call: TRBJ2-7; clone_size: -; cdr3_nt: TGTGCCAGCAGCTTGGGGCGGGGGGTCTACGAGCAGTACTTC; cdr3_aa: CASSLGRGVYEQYF
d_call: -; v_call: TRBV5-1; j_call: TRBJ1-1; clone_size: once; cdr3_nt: TGCGCCAGCAGCTTGGAAGGCGGGGTTGGCACTGAAGCTTTCTTT; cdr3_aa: CASSLEGGVGTEAFF
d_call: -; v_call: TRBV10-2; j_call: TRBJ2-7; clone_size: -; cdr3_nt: TGCGCCAGCAGTGAGTTGGACAGCGGCGAGCAGTACTTC; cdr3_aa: CASSELDSGEQYF
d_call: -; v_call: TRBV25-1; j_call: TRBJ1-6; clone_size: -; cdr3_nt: TGTGCCAGCAGTGACCCGAAACAGGGCAATAATTCACCCCTCCACTTT; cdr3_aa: CASSDPKQGNNSPLHF
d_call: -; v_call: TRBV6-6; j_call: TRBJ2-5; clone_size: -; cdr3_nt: TGTGCCAGCACCCCACAGGCGTTAACCGTGGAGACCCAGTACTTC; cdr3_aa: CASTPQALTVETQYF
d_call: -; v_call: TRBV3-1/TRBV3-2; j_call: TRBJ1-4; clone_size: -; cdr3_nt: TGTGCCAGCAGCCACCGGAACAGGGCAGAAAAACTGTTTTTT; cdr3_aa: CASSHRNRAEKLFF
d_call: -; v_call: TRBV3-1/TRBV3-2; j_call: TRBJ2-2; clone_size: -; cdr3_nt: TGTGCCAGCACCGGGGCCGGGGAGCTGTTTTTT; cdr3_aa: CASTGAGELFF
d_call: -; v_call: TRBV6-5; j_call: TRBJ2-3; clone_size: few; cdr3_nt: TGTGCCAGCAGTTACTACGGGACAACTGACACAGATACGCAGTATTTT; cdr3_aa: CASSYYGTTDTDTQYF
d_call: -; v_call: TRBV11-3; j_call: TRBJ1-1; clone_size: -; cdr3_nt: TGTGCCAGCAGCTTGCAGGGGTACACTGAAGCTTTCTTT; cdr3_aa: CASSLQGYTEAFF
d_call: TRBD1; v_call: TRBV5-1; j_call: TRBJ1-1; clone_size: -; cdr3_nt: TGCGCCAGCAGGGAACAGGGGTCCGCGAACACTGAAGCTTTCTTT; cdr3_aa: CASREQGSANTEAFF
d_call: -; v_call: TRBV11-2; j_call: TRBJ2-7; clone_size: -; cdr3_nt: TGTGCCAGCAGCTTAGACCGGAGCCGAGAGGTTGGCTACGAGCAGTACTTC; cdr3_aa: CASSLDRSREVGYEQYF
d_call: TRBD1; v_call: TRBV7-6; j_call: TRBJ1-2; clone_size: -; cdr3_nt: TGTGCCAGCAGCTCAGGAGGACAGGGGTACTATGGCTACACCTTC; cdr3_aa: CASSSGGQGYYGYTF
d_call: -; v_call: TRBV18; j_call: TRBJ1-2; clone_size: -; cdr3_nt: TGTGCCAGCTCACCCGGACAGTCGAAAGGTGGCTACACCTTC; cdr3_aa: CASSPGQSKGGYTF
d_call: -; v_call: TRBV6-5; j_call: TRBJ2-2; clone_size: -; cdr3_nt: TGTGCCAGCAAGGAGCGAATCGGGGAGCTGTTTTTT; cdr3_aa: CASKERIGELFF
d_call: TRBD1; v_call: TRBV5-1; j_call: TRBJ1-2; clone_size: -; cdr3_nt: TGCGCCAGCAGCTTAGGGACAGGGTCTAACTATGGCTACACCTTC; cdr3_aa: CASSLGTGSNYGYTF
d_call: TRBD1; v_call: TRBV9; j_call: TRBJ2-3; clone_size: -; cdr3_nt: TGTGCCAGCAGCCCACGACAGGGACGGACAGATACGCAGTATTTT; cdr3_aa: CASSPRQGRTDTQYF
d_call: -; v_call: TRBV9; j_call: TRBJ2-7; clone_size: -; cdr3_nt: TGTGCCAGCAGCACCACCGGGAACGTGGGTGGGGAGCAGTACTTC; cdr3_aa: CASSTTGNVGGEQYF
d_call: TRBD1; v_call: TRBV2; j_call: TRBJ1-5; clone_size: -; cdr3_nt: TGTGCCAGCCGATGGGACAGGGGGAGAAATCAGCCCCAGCATTTT; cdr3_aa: CASRWDRGRNQPQHF